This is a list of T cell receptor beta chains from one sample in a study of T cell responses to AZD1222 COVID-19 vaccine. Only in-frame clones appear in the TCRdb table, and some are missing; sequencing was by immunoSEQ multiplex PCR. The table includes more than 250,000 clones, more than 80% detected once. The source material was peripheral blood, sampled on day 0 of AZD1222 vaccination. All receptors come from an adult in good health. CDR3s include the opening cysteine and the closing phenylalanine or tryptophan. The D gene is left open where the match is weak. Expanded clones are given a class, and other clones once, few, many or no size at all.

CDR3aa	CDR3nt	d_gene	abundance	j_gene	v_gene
CASSLDGGSYNEQFF	TGCGCCAGCAGCTTGGACGGGGGGTCCTACAATGAGCAGTTCTTC	TRBD2	.	TRBJ2-1	TRBV5-1
CASSLGGSSYNEQFF	TGCGCCAGCAGCCTCGGGGGAAGCTCCTACAATGAGCAGTTCTTC	.	.	TRBJ2-1	TRBV4-1
CASSPGLAGGPGEQYF	TGTGCCAGCTCACCAGGACTAGCGGGGGGTCCCGGGGAGCAGTACTTC	TRBD2	once	TRBJ2-7	TRBV18
CASRGTSGAQETQYF	TGTGCCAGCAGGGGGACTAGCGGGGCTCAAGAGACCCAGTACTTC	TRBD2	.	TRBJ2-5	TRBV27
CASSPGAGPYEQYF	TGTGCCAGTAGTCCCGGGGCGGGACCGTACGAGCAGTACTTC	.	.	TRBJ2-7	TRBV19
CASSRGGYKNTEAFF	TGTGCCAGTAGTAGGGGGGGCTACAAGAACACTGAAGCTTTCTTT	.	.	TRBJ1-1	TRBV19
CASSPRFYGYTF	TGTGCCAGCAGCCCCCGGTTCTATGGCTACACCTTC	.	.	TRBJ1-2	TRBV21-1
CASSLGGGSSYEQYF	TGTGCCAGCAGCCTCGGTGGGGGGAGCTCCTACGAGCAGTACTTC	.	.	TRBJ2-7	TRBV13
CATSRGMGLAGAEQFF	TGTGCCACCAGCAGAGGAATGGGGCTAGCGGGAGCTGAGCAGTTCTTC	TRBD2	.	TRBJ2-1	TRBV15
CASSFRGQGGSPLHF	TGTGCCAGCAGCTTTAGGGGACAGGGCGGGTCACCCCTCCACTTT	TRBD1	.	TRBJ1-6	TRBV5-6
CASSLVVTGSPYEQYF	TGTGCCAGCAGCTTAGTAGTGACAGGGTCCCCCTACGAGCAGTACTTC	TRBD1	.	TRBJ2-7	TRBV11-2
CASSLVATGGEQYF	TGTGCCAGCAGCTTAGTTGCGACAGGCGGCGAGCAGTACTTC	.	.	TRBJ2-7	TRBV7-3
CATSERQGSQPQHF	TGTGCCACCAGTGAGAGACAGGGGAGTCAGCCCCAGCATTTT	TRBD1	once	TRBJ1-5	TRBV24-1
CASSPDGGGELFF	TGTGCCAGCAGCCCCGACGGTGGCGGGGAGCTGTTTTTT	.	once	TRBJ2-2	TRBV3-1/TRBV3-2
CASRLGGSSSYNSPLHF	TGTGCCAGCAGGTTAGGGGGTTCGAGCTCCTATAATTCACCCCTCCACTTT	.	once	TRBJ1-6	TRBV28
CRGGTGNEQYF	TGCAGAGGGGGGACAGGAAACGAGCAGTACTTC	TRBD1	.	TRBJ2-7	TRBV20-1
CSASGRAAGYTF	TGCAGTGCTAGTGGCAGGGCGGCTGGCTACACCTTC	.	once	TRBJ1-2	TRBV20-1
CASSVTSGSGNEQFF	TGTGCCAGCAGCGTGACTAGCGGGAGTGGGAATGAGCAGTTCTTC	TRBD2	.	TRBJ2-1	TRBV7-3
CASSLSRGGETQYF	TGCGCCAGCAGCTTGTCGCGGGGCGGGGAGACCCAGTACTTC	.	once	TRBJ2-5	TRBV5-1
CASSQERGSGYNEQFF	TGCGCCAGCAGCCAAGAGCGGGGTAGCGGGTACAATGAGCAGTTCTTC	TRBD2	.	TRBJ2-1	TRBV4-3
CASSSAGGPTQETQYF	TGTGCCAGCAGCTCGGCGGGGGGCCCTACCCAAGAGACCCAGTACTTC	TRBD2	.	TRBJ2-5	TRBV11-2
CASSDRRDLAKNIQYF	TGTGCCAGCAGTGATCGGAGGGACTTAGCCAAAAACATTCAGTACTTC	.	.	TRBJ2-4	TRBV6-1
CASSVDGRINTEAFF	TGTGCCAGCAGCGTAGACGGCAGAATAAACACTGAAGCTTTCTTT	.	.	TRBJ1-1	TRBV9